The clone carrying this T cell receptor beta chain was seen a handful of times. Its antigen is currently unknown. With 60 Vbeta and 13 Jbeta primers, the PCR was carried out. Using immunoSEQ multiplex PCR, the repertoire was profiled, and TCRdb retains in-frame clones only, with some absent. This sample yields some 140,000 clones, of which approximately 74% are seen a single time; 3.5% to 5% belongs to the top ten. This CDR3 is 14 amino acids long. The trim removed 7 bases at V and 6 bases at J, leaving 5 bases unmatched. The germline V gene has CDR1 MDHEN and CDR2 SYDVKM. This specimen comes from a study of cytomegalovirus exposure and HLA in healthy donors. At the level of the study: Prior work identified 117 million unique TCR beta sequences in about 179 million T cells. Study-wide findings and caveats: When presence/absence was analysed, sequencing depth was taken to be roughly uniform across donors.

The V call is TRBV28, the J call TRBJ2-1; 11 bases agree with TRBD1. Sequencing was performed on PBMCs. The clonotype was recovered from a man between 18 and 35 years old in good health and CMV-seropositive. CDR3 in amino acids: CASTGTGGLNEQFF. The CDR3 nucleotides read TGTGCCAGCACGGGGACAGGGGGGCTCAATGAGCAGTTCTTC.